This TCR beta chain was retrieved from a study of control samples from healthy donors and cancer patients. TCRdb's table, derived via immunoSEQ multiplex PCR, lists solely in-frame clones and lacks some. The table records around 190,000 clones, around 90% of them present only once. The CDR3 consists of 14 residues. The ends were cut back, 3 bases at V and 5 bases at J, with 11 bases in the middle. From germline, CDR1 is DFQATT and CDR2 SNEGSKA (reference sequence). The material sequenced was blood. The TCR was taken from a woman aged 50 to 60 in good health. The chain is built from TRBV20-1 and TRBJ1-6; D unresolved. Here the CDR3 reads CSASLRANNSPLHF. DNA for the CDR3: TGCAGTGCTAGTCTGAGGGCGAATAATTCACCCCTCCACTTT.